This T cell receptor beta chain is drawn from a study of a mutant IDH1 vaccine in newly diagnosed glioma listed by TCRdb under 2021. About the study as a whole: Patients received eight vaccinations in weeks 1, 3, 5, 7, 11, 15, 19 and 23, corresponding to visits V03 through V10. Six visits were used for peripheral blood collection: V03 (baseline), V05, V07, V10, V12 and V13. For exploratory analyses, longitudinal TCRB deep sequencing was carried out in approximately 25 treated patients wherever samples were available. Vaccination started 4-6 weeks after radiotherapy alone, or was given together with temozolomide cycles in the groups whose treatment included chemotherapy. Of the roughly 34 treated patients, approximately 60% were male and roughly 40% were female, and a mean age of 40.4 years was recorded. Prior to enrollment, patients had been given standard therapy consisting of radiotherapy alone, temozolomide alone, or radiochemotherapy with temozolomide, with the combination given to most patients. Summary of the overall study and its limitations: Changes in the top peripheral T cell clonotypes picked up by TCRB sequencing did not appear to be linked to pseudoprogression. Immune responses induced by the vaccine were seen in around 94% of patients across multiple MHC alleles. Selection of PBMC samples for TCRB deep sequencing was based on availability. The authors noted that analyses of patient blood samples could not be reproduced because of sample limitations.

The meaning of the sample's time point label: week 5, during vaccination. A 20-mer mutant IDH1 peptide at 300 micrograms in Montanide made up each vaccine dose, which was injected subcutaneously together with topical imiquimod. Donors had newly diagnosed WHO grade 3 or 4 IDH1-mutant astrocytomas with loss of nuclear ATRX. The samples were drawn from NOA16, a multicentre, single-arm, open-label phase I trial in Germany that tested a mutant IDH1 peptide vaccine in humans for the first time. Genomic DNA for TCRB sequencing was isolated from EDTA blood with the DNeasy Blood and Tissue Kit. Libraries were built with the immunoSEQ multiplex PCR assay. Rearranged TCR beta chain sequences were amplified using the hsTCRB Kit according to the manufacturer's protocol. An Illumina MiSeq was used to sequence the TCRB libraries. Per the authors' processing: The proprietary platform of the kit vendor was used for demultiplexing, trimming and gene mapping. TCRdb holds this immuneACCESS table with in-frame rearrangements only. Some clones are missing; in checked studies, unresolved V genes explain under half, and the rest has no known cause. That table supplies the V and J calls and clone size; D and trimming were determined from the DNA. The sample table lists roughly 30,000 clones, roughly 87% of them with a count of one. The top ten constitute about 3.1% of the sample.

Concerning this clone itself: There is no known antigen for this receptor. Base quality data are lacking; no much larger clone is found one base away.

In the germline V gene (reference sequence), CDR1 corresponds to LNHNV and CDR2 to YYDKDF. V is cut back by 10 bases and J by 5 bases, with 3 bases in the junction unmatched. The CDR3 numbers 11 residues from cysteine through phenylalanine. The retained sequence is limited to the CDR3, 33 bases, with the frame set at the first base. The rearranged segments are TRBV15 and TRBJ2-5, with TRBD2 matching 8 junction bases. The TCR was taken from a woman in her thirties or forties with glioma. Some clones in this sample may be carry-over from other donors' samples. The sample here was peripheral blood mononuclear cells (PBMCs), taken from a glioma patient whose treatment included an IDH1 peptide vaccine. The CDR3: CAIGRGETQYF. The DNA sequence reads TGTGCCATCGGGAGGGGGGAGACCCAGTACTTC. The full variable domain, with segments outside the CDR3 supplied by the reference TRBV15 and TRBJ2-5 proteins, appears as DAMVIQNPRYQVTQFGKPVTLSCSQTLNHNVMYWYQQKSSQAPKLLFHYYDKDFNNEADTPDNFQSRRPNTSFCFLDIRSPGLGDTAMYLCAIGRGETQYFGPGTRLLVL.